One sample yielded the 5 T cell receptor beta chains listed below, sequenced in a study of CD8 T cells in Susac syndrome. The RNA input was about 0.5 to 1 ug, and it was reverse transcribed with random hexamers. TCRdb re-derived calls from the immunoSEQ multiplex PCR reads in MiXCR, one entry per CDR3 protein. The sample shows approximately 87,000 distinct CDR3 sequences, approximately 96% of them seen only once. The sample comprised CD8+ T cells from PBMCs. These TCRs come from a human donor with Susac syndrome.

This rearrangement joins TRBV7-2 to TRBJ2-1; 10 bases map to TRBD2. This CDR3 is 15 amino acids long. V trimming: 6 bases; J trimming: 1 base; junction bases outside the gene matches: 3. Germline lookup yields CDR1 SGHTA and CDR2 FQGNSA. CDR3: CASRGLANSYNEQFF. The CDR3 bases are TGTGCCAGCAGGGGACTAGCGAATTCCTACAATGAGCAGTTCTTC.

This chain connects TRBV7-9 to TRBJ1-1, with no clear D. The CDR3 runs 13 residues. V lost 5 bases and J 3 bases, leaving 10 bases between the germline ends. Germline V gene data show CDR1 as SEHNR and CDR2 as FQNEAQ (reference sequence). The CDR3 protein is CASSPWPDTEAFF. DNA for the CDR3: TGTGCCAGCAGCCCATGGCCCGACACTGAAGCTTTCTTT.

V is TRBV28 and J is TRBJ2-5; D tentatively reads TRBD1 or TRBD2 (6 bases each). The CDR3 is made up of 15 amino acids. Germline V CDR1 and CDR2: MDHEN, SYDVKM. V lost 7 bases, J lost 7 bases, and 22 bases lay in between. The CDR3 bases are TGTGCCAGCACTCCCGGGGGCCCCCCGTTTTGGACCCAGTACTTC. It codes for CASTPGGPPFWTQYF. Full variable domain (outside the CDR3, taken from reference TRBV28 and TRBJ2-5): DVKVTQSSRYLVKRTGEKVFLECVQDMDHENMFWYRQDPGLGLRLIYFSYDVKMKEKGDIPEGYSVSREKKERFSLILESASTNQTSMYLCASTPGGPPFWTQYFGPGTRLLVL.

The genes are TRBV7-9 and TRBJ2-3; possibly TRBD2 for D (5 bases). V lost 0 bases and J 0 bases, leaving 10 bases between the germline ends. Germline CDR1 and CDR2: SEHNR and FQNEAQ (reference sequence). The CDR3 sequence is 16 residues long. The CDR3 DNA is TGTGCCAGCAGCTTAGCACGGAGCGGTAGCACAGATACGCAGTATTTT. Protein: CASSLARSGSTDTQYF.

This chain uses TRBV19 with TRBJ1-4; D is uncertain. Trimming took off 7 bases at V and 0 bases at J, with 9 bases between the two ends. This CDR3 has 14 residues. CDR1 is LNHDA and CDR2 is SQIVND in the germline V gene (reference sequence). CDR3 in DNA: TGTGCCAGTACCACAGCAGCAACTAATGAAAAACTGTTTTTT. The encoded protein is CASTTAATNEKLFF.